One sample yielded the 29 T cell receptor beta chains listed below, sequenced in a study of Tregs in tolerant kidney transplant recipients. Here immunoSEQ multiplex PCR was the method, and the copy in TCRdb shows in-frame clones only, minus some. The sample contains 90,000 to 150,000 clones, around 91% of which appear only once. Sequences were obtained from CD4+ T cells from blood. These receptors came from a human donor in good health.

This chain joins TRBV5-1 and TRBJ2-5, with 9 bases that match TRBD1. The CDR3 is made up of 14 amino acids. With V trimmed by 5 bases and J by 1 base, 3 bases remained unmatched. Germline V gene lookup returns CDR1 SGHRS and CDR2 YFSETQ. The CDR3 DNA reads TGCGCCAGCAGTATGGGACAGGGCCAAGAGACCCAGTACTTC. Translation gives CASSMGQGQETQYF.

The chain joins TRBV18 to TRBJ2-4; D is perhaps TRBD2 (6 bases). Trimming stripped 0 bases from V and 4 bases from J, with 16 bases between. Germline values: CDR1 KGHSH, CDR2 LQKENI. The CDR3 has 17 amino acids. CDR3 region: CASSPPTQRATKNIQYF. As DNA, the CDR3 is TGTGCCAGCTCACCACCAACCCAGCGGGCAACAAAAAACATTCAGTACTTC.

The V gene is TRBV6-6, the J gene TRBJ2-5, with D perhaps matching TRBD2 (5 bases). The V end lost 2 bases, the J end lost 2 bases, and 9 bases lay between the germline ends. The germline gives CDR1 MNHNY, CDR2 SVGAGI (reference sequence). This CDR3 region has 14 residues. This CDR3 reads CASSYGSLQETQYF. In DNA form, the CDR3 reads TGTGCCAGCAGTTACGGGAGTCTACAAGAGACCCAGTACTTC.

CDR3 sequence (DNA): TGTGCTAGTGGTTTTCTCCGCCTGGGCGGGGGGTATGAGCAGTTCTTC. Translation: CASGFLRLGGGYEQFF. The chain uses TRBV12-5 and TRBJ2-1; 8 nucleotides line up with TRBD2. The CDR3 covers 16 residues. CDR1 and CDR2 from the germline V gene are LGHNT and FRNRAP. V shed 3 bases, J shed 8 bases, and the junction held 12 bases outside the gene matches.

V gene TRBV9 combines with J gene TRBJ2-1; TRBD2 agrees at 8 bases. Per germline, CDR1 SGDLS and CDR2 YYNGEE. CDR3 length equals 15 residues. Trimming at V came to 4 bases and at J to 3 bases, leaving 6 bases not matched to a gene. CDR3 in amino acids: CASSRAGVNYNEQFF. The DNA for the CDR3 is TGTGCCAGCAGCAGAGCGGGAGTAAACTACAATGAGCAGTTCTTC.

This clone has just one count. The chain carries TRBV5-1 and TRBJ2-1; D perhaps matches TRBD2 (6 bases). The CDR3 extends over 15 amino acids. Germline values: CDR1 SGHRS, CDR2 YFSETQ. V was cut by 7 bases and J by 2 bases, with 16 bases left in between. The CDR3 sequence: CASGLRESTYNEQFF. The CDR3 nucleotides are TGCGCCAGCGGACTCCGGGAGAGCACCTACAATGAGCAGTTCTTC. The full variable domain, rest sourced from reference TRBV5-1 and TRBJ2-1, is KAGVTQTPRYLIKTRGQQVTLSCSPISGHRSVSWYQQTPGQGLQFLFEYFSETQRNKGNFPGRFSGRQFSNSRSEMNVSTLELGDSALYLCASGLRESTYNEQFFGPGTRLTVL.

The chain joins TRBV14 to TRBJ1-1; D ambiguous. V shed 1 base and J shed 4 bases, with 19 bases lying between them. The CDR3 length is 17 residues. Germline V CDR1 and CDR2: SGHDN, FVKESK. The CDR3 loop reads CASSQGGGLGRRTEAFF. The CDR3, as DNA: TGTGCCAGCAGCCAAGGAGGAGGGTTAGGGAGACGCACTGAAGCTTTCTTT. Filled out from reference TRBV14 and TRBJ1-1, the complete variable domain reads EAGVTQFPSHSVIEKGQTVTLRCDPISGHDNLYWYRRVMGKEIKFLLHFVKESKQDESGMPNNRFLAERTGGTYSTLKVQPAELEDSGVYFCASSQGGGLGRRTEAFFGQGTRLTVV.

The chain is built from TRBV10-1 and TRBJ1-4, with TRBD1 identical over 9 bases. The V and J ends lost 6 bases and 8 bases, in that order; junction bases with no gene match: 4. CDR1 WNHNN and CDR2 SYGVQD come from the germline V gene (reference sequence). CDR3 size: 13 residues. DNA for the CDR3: TGCGCCAGCAGCCGGGACAGGGACGAAAAACTGTTTTTT. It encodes CASSRDRDEKLFF.

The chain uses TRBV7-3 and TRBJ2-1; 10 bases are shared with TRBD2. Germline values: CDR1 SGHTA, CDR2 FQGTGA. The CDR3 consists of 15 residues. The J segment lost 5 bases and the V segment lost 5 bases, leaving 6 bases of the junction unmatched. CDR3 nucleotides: TGTGCCAGCAGCCCACTAGCGGGGACCAACAATGAGCAGTTCTTC. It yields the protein CASSPLAGTNNEQFF.

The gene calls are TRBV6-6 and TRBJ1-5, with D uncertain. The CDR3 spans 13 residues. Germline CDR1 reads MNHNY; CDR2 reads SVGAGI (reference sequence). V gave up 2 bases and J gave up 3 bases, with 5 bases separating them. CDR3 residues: CASSYEDNQPQHF. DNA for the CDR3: TGTGCCAGCAGTTACGAGGACAATCAGCCCCAGCATTTT.

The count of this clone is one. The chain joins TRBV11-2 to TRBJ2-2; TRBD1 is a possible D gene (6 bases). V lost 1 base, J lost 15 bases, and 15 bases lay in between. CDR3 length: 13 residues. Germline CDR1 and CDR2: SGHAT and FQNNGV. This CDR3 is CASSLVYRDTVFF. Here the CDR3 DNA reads TGTGCCAGCAGCTTAGTCTACAGGGATACGGTGTTTTTT.

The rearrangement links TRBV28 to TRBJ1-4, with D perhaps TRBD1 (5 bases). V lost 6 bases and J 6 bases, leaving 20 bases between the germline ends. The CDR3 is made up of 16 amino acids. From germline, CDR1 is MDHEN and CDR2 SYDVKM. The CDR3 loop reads CASRLHGAGTDEKLFF. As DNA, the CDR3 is TGTGCCAGCAGACTACACGGGGCGGGGACGGATGAAAAACTGTTTTTT.

The CDR3 DNA is TGTGCCAGCGTCGAGAACACTGAAGCTTTCTTT. Its translation: CASVENTEAFF. The chain combines TRBV2 with TRBJ1-1; D remains ambiguous. This CDR3 is built from 11 residues. In germline, CDR1 is SNHLY, CDR2 FYNNEI. Trimming stripped 8 bases from V and 1 base from J, with 5 bases between.

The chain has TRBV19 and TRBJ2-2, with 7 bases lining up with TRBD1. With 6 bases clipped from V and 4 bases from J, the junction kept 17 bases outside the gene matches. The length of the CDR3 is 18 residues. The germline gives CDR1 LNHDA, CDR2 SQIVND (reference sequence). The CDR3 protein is CASSPDRDQVWVTGELFF. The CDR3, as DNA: TGTGCCAGTAGCCCCGACAGGGACCAGGTCTGGGTCACCGGGGAGCTGTTTTTT. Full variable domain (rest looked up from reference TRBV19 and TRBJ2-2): DGGITQSPKYLFRKEGQNVTLSCEQNLNHDAMYWYRQDPGQGLRLIYYSQIVNDFQKGDIAEGYSVSREKKESFPLTVTSAQKNPTAFYLCASSPDRDQVWVTGELFFGEGSRLTVL.

The CDR3 here is CASSLSQGPYEQYF. In nucleotides, the CDR3 is TGTGCCAGCAGCTTGTCCCAGGGTCCCTACGAGCAGTACTTC. The rearrangement uses TRBV5-5 and TRBJ2-7, with TRBD1 as a possible D gene (5 bases). The CDR3 loop spans 14 amino acids. Trimming cost V 1 base and J 2 bases, with 10 bases left between them. From germline, CDR1 is SGHKS and CDR2 YYEKEE (reference sequence).

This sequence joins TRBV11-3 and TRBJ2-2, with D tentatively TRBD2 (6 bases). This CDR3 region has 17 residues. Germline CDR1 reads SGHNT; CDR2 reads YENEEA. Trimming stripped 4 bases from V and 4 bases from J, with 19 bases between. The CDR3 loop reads CASSSPLRGRSTGELFF. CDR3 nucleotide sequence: TGTGCCAGCAGCTCCCCTTTACGAGGGAGGTCCACCGGGGAGCTGTTTTTT.

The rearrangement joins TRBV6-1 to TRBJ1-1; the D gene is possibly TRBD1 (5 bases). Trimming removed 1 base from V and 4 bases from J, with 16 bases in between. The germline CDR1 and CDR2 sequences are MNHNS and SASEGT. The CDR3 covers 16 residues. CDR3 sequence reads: CASSEETGRRITEAFF. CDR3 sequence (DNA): TGTGCCAGCAGTGAAGAAACGGGGCGCAGGATCACTGAAGCTTTCTTT.

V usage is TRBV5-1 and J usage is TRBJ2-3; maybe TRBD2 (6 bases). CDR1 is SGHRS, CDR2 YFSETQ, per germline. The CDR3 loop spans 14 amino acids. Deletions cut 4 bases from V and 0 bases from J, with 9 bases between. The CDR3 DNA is TGCGCCAGCAGCCCCGGGACTAGCACAGATACGCAGTATTTT. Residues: CASSPGTSTDTQYF. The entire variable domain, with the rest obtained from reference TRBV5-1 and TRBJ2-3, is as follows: KAGVTQTPRYLIKTRGQQVTLSCSPISGHRSVSWYQQTPGQGLQFLFEYFSETQRNKGNFPGRFSGRQFSNSRSEMNVSTLELGDSALYLCASSPGTSTDTQYFGPGTRLTVL.

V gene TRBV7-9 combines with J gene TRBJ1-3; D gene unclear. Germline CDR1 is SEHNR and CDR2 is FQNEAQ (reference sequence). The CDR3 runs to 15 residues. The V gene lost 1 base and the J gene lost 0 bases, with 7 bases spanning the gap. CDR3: CASSLDGSSGNTIYF. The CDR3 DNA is TGTGCCAGCAGCTTAGACGGTAGCTCTGGAAACACCATATATTTT.

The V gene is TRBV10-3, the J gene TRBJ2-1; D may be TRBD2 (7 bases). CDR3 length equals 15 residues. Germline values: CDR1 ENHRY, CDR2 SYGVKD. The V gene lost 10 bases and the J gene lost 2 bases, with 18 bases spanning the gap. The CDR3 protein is CATKADSGAYNEQFF. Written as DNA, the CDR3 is TGTGCCACCAAGGCGGACAGCGGGGCCTACAATGAGCAGTTCTTC.

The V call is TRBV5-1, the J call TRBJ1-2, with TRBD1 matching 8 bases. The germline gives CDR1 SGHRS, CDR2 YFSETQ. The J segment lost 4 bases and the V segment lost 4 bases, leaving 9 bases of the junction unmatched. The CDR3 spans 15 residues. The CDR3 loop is CASSRTTGESYGYTF. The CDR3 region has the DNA TGCGCCAGCAGCCGCACGACAGGGGAGAGCTATGGCTACACCTTC.

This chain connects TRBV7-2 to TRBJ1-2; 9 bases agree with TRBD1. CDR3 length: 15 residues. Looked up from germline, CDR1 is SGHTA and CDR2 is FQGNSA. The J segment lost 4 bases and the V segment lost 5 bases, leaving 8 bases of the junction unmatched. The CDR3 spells CASSETGQGIYGYTF. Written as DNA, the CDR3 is TGTGCCAGCAGCGAAACGGGACAGGGAATCTATGGCTACACCTTC.

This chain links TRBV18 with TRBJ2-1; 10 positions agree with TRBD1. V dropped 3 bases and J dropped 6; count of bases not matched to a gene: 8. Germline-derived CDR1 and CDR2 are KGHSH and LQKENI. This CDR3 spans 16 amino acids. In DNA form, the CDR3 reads TGTGCCAGCTCACCTTCGACAGGGGGCGCTGGCAATGAGCAGTTCTTC. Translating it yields CASSPSTGGAGNEQFF.

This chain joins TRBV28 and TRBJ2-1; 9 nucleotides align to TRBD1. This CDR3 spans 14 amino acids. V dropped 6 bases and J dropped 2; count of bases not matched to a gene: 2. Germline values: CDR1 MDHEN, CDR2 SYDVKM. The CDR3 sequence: CASRRDRAYNEQFF. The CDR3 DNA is TGTGCCAGCAGACGGGACAGGGCCTACAATGAGCAGTTCTTC.

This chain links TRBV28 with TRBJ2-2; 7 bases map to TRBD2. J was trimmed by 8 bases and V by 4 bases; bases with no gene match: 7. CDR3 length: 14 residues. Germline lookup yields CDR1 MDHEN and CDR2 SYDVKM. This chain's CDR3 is CASSWTRTLGELFF. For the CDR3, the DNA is TGTGCCAGCAGTTGGACTAGGACCTTGGGGGAGCTGTTTTTT.

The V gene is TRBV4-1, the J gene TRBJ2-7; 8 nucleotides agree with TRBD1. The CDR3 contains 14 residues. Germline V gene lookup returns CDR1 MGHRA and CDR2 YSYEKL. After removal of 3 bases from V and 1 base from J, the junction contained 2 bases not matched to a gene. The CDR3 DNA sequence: TGCGCCAGCAGCCATGGACAGGGTTCCTACGAGCAGTACTTC. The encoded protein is CASSHGQGSYEQYF.

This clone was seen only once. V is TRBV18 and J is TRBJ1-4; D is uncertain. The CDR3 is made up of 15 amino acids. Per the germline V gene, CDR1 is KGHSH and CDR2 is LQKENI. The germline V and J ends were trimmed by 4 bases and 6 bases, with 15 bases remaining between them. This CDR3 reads CASSQRPLEYEKLFF. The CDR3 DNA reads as TGTGCCAGCTCACAAAGACCCTTGGAGTATGAAAAACTGTTTTTT.

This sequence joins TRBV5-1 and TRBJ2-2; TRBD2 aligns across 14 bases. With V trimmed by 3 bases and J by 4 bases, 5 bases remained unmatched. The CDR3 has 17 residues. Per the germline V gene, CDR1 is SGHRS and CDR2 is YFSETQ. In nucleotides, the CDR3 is TGCGCCAGCAGCTCGGGGACTAGCGGGAGAAGCACCGGGGAGCTGTTTTTT. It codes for CASSSGTSGRSTGELFF.

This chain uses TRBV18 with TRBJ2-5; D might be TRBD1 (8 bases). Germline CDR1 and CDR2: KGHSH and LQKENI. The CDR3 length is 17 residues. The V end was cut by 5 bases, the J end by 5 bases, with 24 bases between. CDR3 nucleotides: TGTGCCAGCTCAGTCAGGACAGGGAGGGTCTCTGTGGAGACCCAGTACTTC. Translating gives CASSVRTGRVSVETQYF.